Shown below are 13 T cell receptor beta chains from a single sample sequenced in a study of T cell repertoires in cytomegalovirus infection. TCRdb processed the reads anew with MiXCR; each CDR3 protein has one entry. The sample lists some 920,000 distinct CDR3 sequences; 31% were seen once. No antigens are known for them. This specimen was cultured CD8+ T cells from PBMCs, taken from culture after CMV antigen stimulation. The receptors originated from a human donor in good health (CMV status not recorded). Some clones in this sample may be carry-over from other donors' samples.

This clonotype was detected a few times. This chain links TRBV19 with TRBJ2-2; perhaps TRBD2 as D (5 bases). The CDR3 has 17 residues. Trimming pared 1 base from V and 0 bases from J, leaving 12 bases between. Germline-derived CDR1 and CDR2 are LNHDA and SQIVND (reference sequence). The CDR3 region has the DNA TGTGCCAGTAGTATAGGTCAAAGGACTGCGAACACCGGGGAGCTGTTTTTT. This sequence encodes CASSIGQRTANTGELFF. The full variable domain, completed using reference TRBV19 and TRBJ2-2, is DGGITQSPKYLFRKEGQNVTLSCEQNLNHDAMYWYRQDPGQGLRLIYYSQIVNDFQKGDIAEGYSVSREKKESFPLTVTSAQKNPTAFYLCASSIGQRTANTGELFFGEGSRLTVL.

This chain links TRBV7-9 with TRBJ2-5; TRBD1 matches 8 bases. The CDR3 covers 14 residues. V shed 4 bases, J shed 7 bases, and the junction held 8 bases outside the gene matches. Germline assignment: CDR1 SEHNR and CDR2 FQNEAQ (reference sequence). DNA of the CDR3: TGTGCCAGCAGCTCGGGACAGGTATCCGGGACCCAGTACTTC. Residues: CASSSGQVSGTQYF.

The V gene is TRBV7-9, the J gene TRBJ2-1, with 8 bases identical to TRBD1. V shed 5 bases, J shed 1 base, and the junction held 4 bases outside the gene matches. From germline, CDR1 is SEHNR and CDR2 FQNEAQ (reference sequence). CDR3 size: 15 residues. This CDR3 is CASSNRGLSYNEQFF. CDR3 bases: TGTGCCAGCAGCAACAGGGGGTTGTCCTACAATGAGCAGTTCTTC.

The chain links TRBV5-1 to TRBJ2-7; 11 bases line up with TRBD2. The length of the CDR3 is 17 residues. Germline values: CDR1 SGHRS, CDR2 YFSETQ. J lost 5 bases, V lost 0 bases, and 10 bases had no gene match. CDR3 DNA sequence: TGCGCCAGCAGCTTGGTCCGGGAGGGACTAGCGGACGACGAGCAGTACTTC. This encodes CASSLVREGLADDEQYF.

This clonotype has at least ten counts. The rearrangement links TRBV20-1 to TRBJ2-7; a weak D match, TRBD2 (7 bases). Germline lookup yields CDR1 DFQATT and CDR2 SNEGSKA (reference sequence). V was clipped by 1 base and J by 5 bases, with 12 bases between them. The CDR3 is 13 amino acids. The CDR3 region is CSARVGGHHEQYF. The CDR3, as DNA: TGCAGTGCTAGAGTGGGGGGGCACCACGAGCAGTACTTC.

V gene TRBV7-6 combines with J gene TRBJ2-4, with 10 positions matching TRBD2. The germline CDR1 and CDR2 sequences are SGHVS and FNYEAQ. The CDR3 covers 18 residues. V was pared by 2 bases and J by 5 bases, with 12 bases of the junction left unmatched. CDR3 region: CASSLQVRASGGQNIQYF. CDR3 DNA: TGTGCCAGCAGCTTACAGGTTCGGGCTAGCGGGGGCCAAAACATTCAGTACTTC.

This clonotype was counted only a few times. The chain's CDR3 is CASSGGGHEQYF. DNA for the CDR3: TGTGCCAGCAGCGGGGGTGGCCACGAGCAGTACTTC. The chain uses TRBV7-2 and TRBJ2-7; D is tentatively TRBD1 or TRBD2 (5 bases each). The germline V gene has CDR1 SGHTA and CDR2 FQGNSA. Trimming took off 5 bases at V and 5 bases at J, with 10 bases between the two ends. This CDR3 region has 12 residues.

This chain links TRBV28 with TRBJ1-4, with D possibly TRBD1 on 5 matching bases. Per germline, CDR1 MDHEN and CDR2 SYDVKM. The germline V and J ends were trimmed by 5 bases and 3 bases, with 16 bases remaining between them. The CDR3 extends over 16 amino acids. CDR3 in DNA: TGTGCCAGCAGTATCCGCCGGGACTACGCTAATGAAAAACTGTTTTTT. Protein sequence: CASSIRRDYANEKLFF.

This clonotype has more than one count but fewer than ten. The chain carries TRBV4-1 and TRBJ2-1, with D perhaps matching TRBD1 or TRBD2 (5 bases each). The V and J ends lost 0 bases and 4 bases respectively, with 10 bases between them. CDR3 length equals 15 residues. Germline V gene data show CDR1 as MGHRA and CDR2 as YSYEKL. Here the CDR3 DNA reads TGCGCCAGCAGCCAAGAACAGTGGGGGTACAATGAGCAGTTCTTC. This codes for CASSQEQWGYNEQFF.

The chain employs TRBV7-9 and TRBJ1-5, with no clear D. V was cut by 5 bases and J by 0 bases, with 8 bases left in between. This CDR3 is 14 amino acids long. Germline assignment: CDR1 SEHNR and CDR2 FQNEAQ (reference sequence). The CDR3 region is CASSGVDSNQPQHF. CDR3 in DNA: TGTGCCAGCAGCGGAGTGGATAGCAATCAGCCCCAGCATTTT.

This chain connects TRBV6-2 or TRBV6-3 to TRBJ2-5; 9 bases are a match to TRBD1. In germline, CDR1 is MNHEY, CDR2 SVGEGT. V lost 4 bases and J lost 4; bases outside the gene matches: 10. The CDR3 runs 16 residues. The CDR3 reads CASSSYDRGDGETQYF. Here the CDR3 DNA reads TGTGCCAGCAGTTCATACGACAGGGGGGACGGAGAGACCCAGTACTTC.

V and J are TRBV6-5 and TRBJ2-5, with D perhaps TRBD1 or TRBD2 (6 bases each). The CDR3 has 15 amino acids. Germline V gene sequence: CDR1 MNHEY, CDR2 SVGAGI. Trimming removed 4 bases from V and 4 bases from J, with 16 bases in between. The CDR3: CASSLTRGDRETQYF. The CDR3 coding sequence is TGTGCCAGCAGTTTAACAAGGGGGGACCGAGAGACCCAGTACTTC.

This clonotype was counted between two and nine times. The chain joins TRBV7-2 to TRBJ2-1; D could derive from TRBD1 or TRBD2 (5 bases each). Trimming shortened V by 3 bases and J by 8 bases, and 14 bases separated the two germline ends. CDR3 length equals 14 residues. Looked up from germline, CDR1 is SGHTA and CDR2 is FQGNSA. CDR3 in amino acids: CASSLGRGEHEQFF. CDR3 DNA sequence: TGTGCCAGCAGCTTGGGTCGGGGCGAACATGAGCAGTTCTTC.